This T cell receptor beta chain appears in the sequencing data of a study of T cell repertoires in cytomegalovirus infection. About the study: Carrying CMV and the relevant HLA type showed in public TCR beta signatures.

V was shortened by 1 base and J by 1 base, with 17 bases between the two germline ends. This CDR3 region has 17 residues. Germline loops: CDR1 SGHNT, CDR2 YYREEE (reference sequence). TCRdb re-called the reads through MiXCR, storing one row per CDR3 protein. The repertoire holds more than 650,000 distinct CDR3 sequences, about a third seen once, with about 2.8% in the top ten. The sequenced material came from PBMCs. The sequence derives from a human donor in good health (CMV status not recorded). Some clones in this sample may be carry-over from other donors' samples. This rearrangement joins TRBV5-4 to TRBJ1-2; a possible D gene is TRBD1 (5 bases). CDR3 loop: CASSLSGGGLHNYGYTF. The CDR3, as DNA: TGTGCCAGCAGCTTGTCTGGGGGGGGTTTGCATAACTATGGCTACACCTTC.